This T cell receptor (beta chain) was recorded in a study of molecular identifiers for immune sequencing clone quantification. Using its own MiXCR run on the PCR reads, TCRdb lists one record per CDR3 protein. There are about 630,000 distinct CDR3 sequences in the sample; approximately 24% occur only once, and approximately 0.75% lies in the top ten. CDR1 and CDR2 (germline): DFQATT, SNEGSKA (reference sequence). Trimming stripped 4 bases from V and 6 bases from J, with 10 bases between. The length of the CDR3 is 11 residues. This clonotype appeared many times. This sequence originates from a human donor in good health. Some libraries in this study had Jurkat cell RNA spiked in. The chain employs TRBV20-1 and TRBJ2-7, with TRBD2 as a possible D gene (6 bases). The specimen was naive CD8+ T cells from blood, with Jurkat cell RNA spiked in. Subset noted: FACS-sorted CD8+CD4-CCR7+CD45RA+ naive T cells. Here the CDR3 DNA reads TGCAGTGCTACGTGGGGAGGCGAGCAGTACTTC. This encodes CSATWGGEQYF.